Here is one TCR beta chain with its context. Germline CDR1 LNHDA, CDR2 SQIVND (reference sequence). The CDR3 sequence is 16 residues long. Germline trimming cut 5 bases from V and 0 bases from J; bases unmatched to any gene: 6. The data stem from a study of technical replicates of blood from a few donors. Sequencing was performed with immunoSEQ multiplex PCR; in TCRdb, only in-frame clones are kept and a portion is missing. Among 50,000 to 70,000 clones listed, about 93% were seen once. The sequence came from a human donor in good health. Some clones in this sample may be carry-over from other donors' samples. The rearrangement joins TRBV19 to TRBJ1-5; 8 bases line up with TRBD1. Sequences were obtained from PBMCs. This CDR3 reads CASSLQGAGSNQPQHF. In DNA, the CDR3 is TGTGCCAGTAGTCTCCAGGGGGCGGGTAGCAATCAGCCCCAGCATTTT.